Following are 5 T cell receptor beta chains from one sample sequenced in a study of spatial heterogeneity in lung cancer. TCRdb called the 5' RACE reads again in MiXCR, with one record for every CDR3 protein. Of around 5,000 distinct CDR3 sequences listed, around 3.2% are singletons. Time point here: sample taken at primary tumor resection. The sequences come from normal lung tissue next to the tumor, collected at surgery. The receptors come from a male donor with early-stage non-small cell lung cancer.

This clonotype was recorded many times. The chain is built from TRBV6-2 or TRBV6-3 and TRBJ2-2; 7 nucleotides agree with TRBD2. The ends lost 3 bases at V and 2 bases at J; junction bases unmatched: 6. This CDR3 is 16 amino acids long. Germline CDR1 reads MNHEY; CDR2 reads SVGEGT. CDR3: CASSYVPSGNTGELFF. CDR3 nucleotide sequence: TGTGCCAGCAGTTATGTTCCTAGCGGTAACACCGGGGAGCTGTTTTTT.

This clonotype was seen ten or more times. The chain links TRBV6-5 to TRBJ2-7; D is perhaps TRBD1 or TRBD2 (5 bases each). CDR1 MNHEY and CDR2 SVGAGI come from the germline V gene. The germline V and J ends were trimmed by 5 bases and 2 bases, with 13 bases remaining between them. There are 14 residues in the CDR3. The chain's CDR3 is CASSGDPAAYEQYF. CDR3 bases: TGTGCCAGCAGTGGGGACCCTGCTGCCTACGAGCAGTACTTC.

This clonotype was observed at least ten times. This sequence joins TRBV30 and TRBJ1-5, with a possible D match to TRBD1 (6 bases). Germline V gene sequence: CDR1 GTSNPN, CDR2 SVGIG (reference sequence). V lost 0 bases and J 6 bases, leaving 9 bases between the germline ends. This CDR3 spans 13 amino acids. The CDR3, as DNA: TGTGCCTGGAGTGTAAGGGGGTCTCAGCCCCAGCATTTT. Translated, it gives CAWSVRGSQPQHF. Full variable domain (outside the CDR3, taken from reference TRBV30 and TRBJ1-5): SQTIHQWPATLVQPVGSPLSLECTVEGTSNPNLYWYRQAAGRGLQLLFYSVGIGQISSEVPQNLSASRPQDRQFILSSKKLLLSDSGFYLCAWSVRGSQPQHFGDGTRLSIL.

This clonotype has ten or more counts. The chain employs TRBV11-2 and TRBJ2-1; D perhaps matches TRBD2 (5 bases). V dropped 1 base and J dropped 9 bases, with 10 bases sitting between them. This CDR3 spans 13 amino acids. The germline gives CDR1 SGHAT, CDR2 FQNNGV. CDR3 in amino acids: CASSLGPSGEQFF. DNA for the CDR3: TGTGCCAGCAGCTTAGGGCCCAGCGGTGAGCAGTTCTTC.

This clonotype is termed medium-sized. The J gene is TRBJ1-1, the V gene TRBV2; D remains ambiguous. The CDR3 is made up of 15 amino acids. V lost 3 bases and J 3 bases, leaving 14 bases between the germline ends. Germline V gene lookup returns CDR1 SNHLY and CDR2 FYNNEI. CDR3 in amino acids: CASSDSEGSYTEAFF. In nucleotides, the CDR3 is TGTGCCAGCAGTGATTCCGAAGGGTCTTACACTGAAGCTTTCTTT.